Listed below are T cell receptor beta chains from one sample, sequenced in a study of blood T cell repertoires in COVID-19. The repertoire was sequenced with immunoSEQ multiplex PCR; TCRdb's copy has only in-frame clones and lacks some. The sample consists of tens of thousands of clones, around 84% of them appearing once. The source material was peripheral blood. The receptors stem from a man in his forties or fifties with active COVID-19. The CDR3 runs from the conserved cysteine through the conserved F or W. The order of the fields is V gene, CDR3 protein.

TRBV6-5,CASSRDRGYNSPLHF
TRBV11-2,CASSFKSGISYNEQFF
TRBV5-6,CASSSGQGVTIYF
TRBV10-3,CATGQGNTIYF
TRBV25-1,CASSPRVGETQYF
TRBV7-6,CASSARLAGDTDTQYF
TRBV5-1,CASSLVSETYNEQFF
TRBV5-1,CASSLQQGLTGELFF
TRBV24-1,CATSDRGLAGGSSYNEQFF
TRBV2,CASSGTQTGWDYGYTF
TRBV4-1,CASSQAPAGNVEQFF
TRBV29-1,CSAGTGGNEQFF
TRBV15,CATSSGRQGLYEQYF
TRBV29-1,CSVDHGGRPNEQFF
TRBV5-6,CASSLPAGRTDTQYF
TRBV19,CASKGQGQAVDTQYF
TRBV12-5,CASGPLSKLNTEAFF
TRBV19,CASSLGLAGDTQYF
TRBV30,CAGGEGAGDEQFF
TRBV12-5,CASGDPGRGLYMNTEAFF
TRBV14,CASSRGHLNSPLHF
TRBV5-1,CASSLGVRRGNNEQFF
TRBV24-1,CATSERGLGYNEQFF
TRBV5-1,CASSLGPSGSGNTIYF
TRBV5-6,CASSPEGDSGFYGYTF
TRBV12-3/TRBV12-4,CASSLGLSDTQYF
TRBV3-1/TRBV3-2,CASSQDPATSSSNTGELFF
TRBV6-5,CASSRQGSTDTQYF
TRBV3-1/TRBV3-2,CASSQATSGGAAFRRFF
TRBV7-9,CASSLTGTVSTDTQYF
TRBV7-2,CASSSMDRGGNEQFF
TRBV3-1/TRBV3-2,CASSQDPPGLAGTGELFF
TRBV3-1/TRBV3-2,CASSQDLGRGQETQYF
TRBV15,CATSGKTSRKIETQYF
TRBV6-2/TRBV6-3,CASSLAHEQFF
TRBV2,CASTDRAGNQPQHF
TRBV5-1,CASSFRDYNTGELFF
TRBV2,CASSEQGVGAADTQYF
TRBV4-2,CASSQQSLNQPQHF
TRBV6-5,CASSYRYNTGELFF
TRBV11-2,CASSLAVAYTIYF
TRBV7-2,CASSTKQGRGYTF
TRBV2,CASSEPGEIAKNIQYF
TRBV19,CASSITSGSNTGELFF
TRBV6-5,CASRTGGPDTQYF
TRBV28,CASSLQTGGHYGYTF
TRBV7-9,CASSPPGTGGVQPQHF
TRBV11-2,CASRKTGGFAFF
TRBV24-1,CATSDSPGTSGSSATQYF